This T cell receptor (beta chain) comes out of a study of blood T cells in healthy people across ages (dated by TCRdb to 2013 to 2016). Context from the whole study: In model experiments, roughly one uniquely barcoded TCR beta cDNA molecule per two T cells was captured by template switching. Age-related changes in TCR beta repertoire diversity were measured in the study by deep sequencing normalized with unique cDNA molecular identifiers. The donors were divided into four age groups: young (average approximately 16 years), middle-aged (approximately 39), aged (roughly 60) and long-lived (approximately 74). For two donors (one aged 18 to 29 and one aged 80 or older), the study analyzed two additional independent replicas of 1 million unique cDNA reads from the same blood draw. Overall results and qualifications from the work: Observed TCR beta diversity correlated strongly with the percentage of naive T cells measured by flow cytometry. Bulk unsorted PBMC profiling prevented conclusive comparison of naive and antigen-experienced compartments. The long-lived group showed more naive CD4+ T cells, fewer expanded clones and increased TCR diversity than the aged group, suggesting age selection. Because donor CMV infection status was unknown, age-related changes in expanded clonotypes were potentially confounded. Total diversity estimates from one million sequenced T cells were considered lower bounds and underestimates. Observed TCR beta diversity per million T cells fell roughly linearly with age, and a significant reduction was already apparent by age around 40.

The CDR3 spans 15 residues, from the cysteine through the phenylalanine. The CDR3 DNA has 45 bases and is translated from base 1. The germline V gene sets CDR1 to LGHNA and CDR2 to YSLEER. Receptors were amplified or captured by 5' RACE. Sequencing relied on an Illumina HiSeq 2500. A second roughly 7 to 11 cycle PCR used a sample-barcoded 5' primer and a J-beta primer mix. Each TCR beta cDNA molecule received a unique molecular identifier from a template-switch 5' adaptor carrying 12 random nucleotides. Each sample yielded at least 2.5 million CDR3-containing paired-end reads. First-strand cDNA was synthesized from all RNA with the Mint cDNA synthesis kit, primed by a TRBC-specific oligonucleotide. After uracil-DNA glycosylase treatment, a first 18-cycle PCR used universal primers M1SS and BC2_uni_R on all cDNA. Per the original workflow: For normalization, 1 million high-quality reads, each with a distinct molecular identifier, were randomly selected from each sample. Reads with shared molecular identifiers were discarded instead of being binned into consensus sequences. MiTCR, set to a Q25 quality threshold and the strictest error-elimination algorithm, was used for CDR3 identification, clonotype clustering and error correction. Lower-bound total TCR beta diversity was estimated with a nonparametric unseen species model using Euler transformation. TCRdb applied fastp at Q25 and MiXCR to the public reads, then kept only in-frame beta chains. Each CDR3 protein appears once, grouped with its most common genes and DNA. TCRdb's processing, not the authors' own work, is the source of the V and J calls. This sample has more than 900,000 distinct CDR3 sequences in its table, and roughly 24% of those were observed once. Approximately 0.75% of the sample is taken by the ten largest.

The 39 donors, aged about 6 to 95 years, were systemically healthy Caucasian individuals from Russia. Each donor gave roughly 11 milliliters of peripheral blood, drawn into EDTA-treated Vacutainer tubes. Ficoll-Paque density-gradient centrifugation was used to isolate PBMCs, with at least 6.5 million obtained per sample. Total RNA, at least 6 micrograms per sample, was extracted from PBMCs with Trizol reagent. For every donor, an aliquot of PBMCs went through flow cytometry to measure the percentages of naive CD45RAhigh/CD27high T cells. There are a few counts of this clonotype. Its antigen is still unknown. An end of the junction differs from the germline gene, which may be a read error. These data were also filed under a second study, of T cells of mothers and their children. The second paper further reports: The donors were nine systemically healthy Caucasian individuals, made up of three mothers and their six children. cDNA synthesis consumed the entire amount of extracted RNA, loaded at 1.5 ug RNA in each 15 ul reaction. In the second PCR, the M1S primer introduced both the sample barcodes and 2-4 random nucleotides. Over 8 million TCR beta CDR3 reads came from each mother, compared with about 3.2 million reads from each child. In both related and unrelated pairs, thymic selection shapes the output of TCR recombination in a similar way, with inherited differences having only a minor effect. Related mother-child pairs always showed normalized repertoire overlap that was slightly higher than in unrelated mother-child pairs, though the difference was never significant. No persistent microchimeric T cell clones were found, with a detection sensitivity of approximately 110 clones per million clonotypes. To look for features that set related mother-child pairs apart from unrelated individuals, the researchers ran deep NGS to compare the TCR beta repertoires of mothers and children. On average, the children were approximately 11 +/- 4 years old, while the mothers were about 37 +/- 4 years old. After adapter ligation was performed with NEBNext reagents, the libraries were sequenced on an Illumina HiSeq 2000 with 100+100 nt paired-end reads. To prevent cross-contamination, the mother and child libraries were prepared one month apart and sequenced in separate runs. Between about 500,000 and 2,100,000 distinct TCR beta clonotypes were identified per donor. Naive TCR beta clonotypes were estimated from low-frequency clonotypes matched to each donor's FACS-determined naive share, without sorting.

The sequencing sample was made of blood. The chain uses TRBV4-3 and TRBJ2-6; the D gene may be TRBD1 or TRBD2, since each aligns over 5 bases. The receptor was isolated from a girl aged 2 to 10 in good health. The sequence in DNA is TGCGCCAGCAACCAAGAGGGGACTGGGGCCAACGTCCTGACTTTC. This sequence encodes CASNQEGTGANVLTF.